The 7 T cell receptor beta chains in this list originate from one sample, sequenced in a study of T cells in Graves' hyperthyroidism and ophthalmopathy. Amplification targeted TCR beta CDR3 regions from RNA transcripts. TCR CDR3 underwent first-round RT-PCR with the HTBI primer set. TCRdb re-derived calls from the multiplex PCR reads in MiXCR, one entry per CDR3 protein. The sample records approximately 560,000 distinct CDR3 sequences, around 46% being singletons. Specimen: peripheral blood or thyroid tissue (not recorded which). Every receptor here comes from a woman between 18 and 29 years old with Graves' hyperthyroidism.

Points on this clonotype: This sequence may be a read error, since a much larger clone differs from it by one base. DNA of the CDR3: TGCAGCGTTGGACCCGCGGGTACCGGGGAGCTGTTTTTT. This sequence encodes CSVGPAGTGELFF. The rearrangement links TRBV29-1 to TRBJ2-2, with TRBD2 as a possible D gene (5 bases). This CDR3 is built from 13 residues. V was clipped by 4 bases and J by 5 bases, with 11 bases between them. Germline values: CDR1 SQVTM, CDR2 ANQGSEA.

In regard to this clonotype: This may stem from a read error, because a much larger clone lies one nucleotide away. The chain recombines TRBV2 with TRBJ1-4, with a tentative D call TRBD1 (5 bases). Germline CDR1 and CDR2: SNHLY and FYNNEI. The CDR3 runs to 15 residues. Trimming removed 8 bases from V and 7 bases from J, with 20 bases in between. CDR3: CASGGSRARGEKLFF. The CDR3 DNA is TGTGCCAGCGGGGGGTCTAGGGCAAGAGGTGAAAAACTGTTTTTT. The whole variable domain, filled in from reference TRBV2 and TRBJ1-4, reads EPEVTQTPSHQVTQMGQEVILRCVPISNHLYFYWYRQILGQKVEFLVSFYNNEISEKSEIFDDQFSVERPDGSNFTLKIRSTKLEDSAMYFCASGGSRARGEKLFFGSGTQLSVL.

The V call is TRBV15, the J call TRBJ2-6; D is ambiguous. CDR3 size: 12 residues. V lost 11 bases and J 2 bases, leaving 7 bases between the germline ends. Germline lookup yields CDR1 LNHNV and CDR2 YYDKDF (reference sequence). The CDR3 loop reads CACQTGANVLTF. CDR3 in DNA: TGTGCCTGTCAAACTGGGGCCAACGTCCTGACTTTC.

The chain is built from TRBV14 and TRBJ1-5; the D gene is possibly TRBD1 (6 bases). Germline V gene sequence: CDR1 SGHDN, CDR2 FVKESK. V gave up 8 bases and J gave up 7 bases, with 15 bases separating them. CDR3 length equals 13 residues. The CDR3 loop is CASSRTDKQPQHF. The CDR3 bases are TGTGCCAGCTCACGGACAGACAAACAGCCCCAGCATTTT.

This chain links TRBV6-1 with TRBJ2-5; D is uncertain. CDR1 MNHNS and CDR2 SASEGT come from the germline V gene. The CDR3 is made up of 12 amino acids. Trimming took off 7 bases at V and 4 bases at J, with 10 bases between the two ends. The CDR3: CASTEGLETQYF. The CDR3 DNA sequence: TGTGCCAGCACCGAAGGGCTAGAGACCCAGTACTTC.

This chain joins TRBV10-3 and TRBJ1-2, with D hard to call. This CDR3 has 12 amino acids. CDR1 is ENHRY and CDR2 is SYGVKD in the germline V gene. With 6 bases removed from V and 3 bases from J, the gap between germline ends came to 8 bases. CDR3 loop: CAIREEDYGYTF. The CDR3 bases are TGTGCCATCAGAGAGGAAGACTATGGCTACACCTTC.

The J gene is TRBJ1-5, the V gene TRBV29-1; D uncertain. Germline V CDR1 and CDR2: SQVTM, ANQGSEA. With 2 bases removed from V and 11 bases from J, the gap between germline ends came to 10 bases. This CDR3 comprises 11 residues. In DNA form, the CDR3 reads TGCAGCGTTGAACGCCAAGAGACCCAGCATTTT. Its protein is CSVERQETQHF.